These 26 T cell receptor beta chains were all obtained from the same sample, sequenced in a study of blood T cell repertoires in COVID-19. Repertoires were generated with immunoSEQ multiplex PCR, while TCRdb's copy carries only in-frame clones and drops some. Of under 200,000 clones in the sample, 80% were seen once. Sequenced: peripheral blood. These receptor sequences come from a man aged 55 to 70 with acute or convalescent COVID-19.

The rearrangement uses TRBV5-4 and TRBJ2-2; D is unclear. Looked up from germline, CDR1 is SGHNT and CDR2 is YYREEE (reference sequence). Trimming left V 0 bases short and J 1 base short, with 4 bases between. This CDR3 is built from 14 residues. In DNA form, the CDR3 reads TGTGCCAGCAGCTTGGACAGGAACACCGGGGAGCTGTTTTTT. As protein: CASSLDRNTGELFF.

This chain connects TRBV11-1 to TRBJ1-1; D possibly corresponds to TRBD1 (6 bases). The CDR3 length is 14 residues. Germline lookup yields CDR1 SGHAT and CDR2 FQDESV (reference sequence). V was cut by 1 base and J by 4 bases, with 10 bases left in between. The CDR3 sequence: CASSLGRGSTEAFF. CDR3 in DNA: TGTGCCAGCAGCTTAGGCAGGGGTAGCACTGAAGCTTTCTTT.

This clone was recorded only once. CDR3 sequence: CATSDYLVAGGNGANVLTF. CDR3 DNA sequence: TGTGCCACCAGTGACTACTTGGTAGCGGGAGGTAATGGGGCCAACGTCCTGACTTTC. The genes are TRBV24-1 and TRBJ2-6; 10 nucleotides match TRBD2. Trimming removed 4 bases from V and 3 bases from J; junction bases left unmatched: 11. Germline CDR1 and CDR2: KGHDR and SFDVKD. The CDR3 length is 19 residues.

CDR3 in DNA: TGTGCCAGCAGCCAAGATCCTTTACAGGGGTGGGAAAACACCATATATTTT. Protein sequence: CASSQDPLQGWENTIYF. The chain joins TRBV3-1 (or the pseudogene TRBV3-2) to TRBJ1-3; 7 nucleotides match TRBD1. The CDR3 spans 17 residues. Germline CDR1 and CDR2: LGHDT and YNNKEL (reference sequence). The V and J ends lost 0 bases and 6 bases, in that order; junction bases with no gene match: 11.

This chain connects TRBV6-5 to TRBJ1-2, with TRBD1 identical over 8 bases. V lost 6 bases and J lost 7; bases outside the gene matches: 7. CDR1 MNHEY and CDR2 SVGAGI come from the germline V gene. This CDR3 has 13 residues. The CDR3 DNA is TGTGCCAGCAGACCCGGGACAGGCCGTGGCTACACCTTC. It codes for CASRPGTGRGYTF.

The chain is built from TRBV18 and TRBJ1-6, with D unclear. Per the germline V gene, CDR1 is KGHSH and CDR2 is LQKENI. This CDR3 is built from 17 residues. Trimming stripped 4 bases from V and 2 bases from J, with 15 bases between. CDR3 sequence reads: CASSQQISGTYNSPLHF. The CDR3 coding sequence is TGTGCCAGCTCACAACAAATAAGCGGGACCTATAATTCACCCCTCCACTTT.

CDR3 nucleotide sequence: TGTGCCAGCAGCCCTCGACAGGGGGGTCAGCCCCAGCATTTT. As protein: CASSPRQGGQPQHF. The chain combines TRBV28 with TRBJ1-5, with TRBD1 matching 9 bases. Germline trimming cut 6 bases from V and 6 bases from J; bases unmatched to any gene: 6. CDR3 length: 14 amino acids. The V gene's germline CDR1 is MDHEN and CDR2 SYDVKM.

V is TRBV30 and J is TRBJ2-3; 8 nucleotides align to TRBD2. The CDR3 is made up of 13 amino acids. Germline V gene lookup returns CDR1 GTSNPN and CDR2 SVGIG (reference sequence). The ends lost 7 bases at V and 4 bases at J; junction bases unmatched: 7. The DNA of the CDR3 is TGTGCCTTGGCGGGGGGCGATGCAGATACGCAGTATTTT. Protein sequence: CALAGGDADTQYF.

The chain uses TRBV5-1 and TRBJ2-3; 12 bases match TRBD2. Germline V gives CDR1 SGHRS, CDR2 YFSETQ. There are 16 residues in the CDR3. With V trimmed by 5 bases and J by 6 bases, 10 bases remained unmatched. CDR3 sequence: CASRSGLAGLADTQYF. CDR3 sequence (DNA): TGCGCCAGCAGAAGCGGACTAGCGGGATTGGCGGATACGCAGTATTTT.

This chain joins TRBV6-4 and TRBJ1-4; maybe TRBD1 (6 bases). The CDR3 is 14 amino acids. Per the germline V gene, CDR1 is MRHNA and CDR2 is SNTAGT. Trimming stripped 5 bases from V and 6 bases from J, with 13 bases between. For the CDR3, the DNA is TGTGCCAGCAGTAGACAGGTTGAGGATGAAAAACTGTTTTTT. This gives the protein CASSRQVEDEKLFF.

The CDR3 loop reads CASSQGGLIAPSGELFF. The CDR3 DNA sequence: TGCGCCAGCAGCCAAGGGGGGCTAATCGCCCCCTCCGGGGAGCTGTTTTTT. V usage is TRBV4-3 and J usage is TRBJ2-2; tentatively, D is TRBD1 (6 bases). Deletions cut 1 base from V and 6 bases from J, with 18 bases between. This CDR3 comprises 17 residues. Germline CDR1 and CDR2: LGHNA and YSLEER.

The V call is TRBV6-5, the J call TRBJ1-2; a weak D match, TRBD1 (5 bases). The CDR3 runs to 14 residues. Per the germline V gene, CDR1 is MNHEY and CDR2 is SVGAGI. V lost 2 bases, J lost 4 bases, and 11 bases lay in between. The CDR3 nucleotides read TGTGCCAGCAGTTACCGGCAGGGAGGCTATGGCTACACCTTC. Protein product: CASSYRQGGYGYTF.

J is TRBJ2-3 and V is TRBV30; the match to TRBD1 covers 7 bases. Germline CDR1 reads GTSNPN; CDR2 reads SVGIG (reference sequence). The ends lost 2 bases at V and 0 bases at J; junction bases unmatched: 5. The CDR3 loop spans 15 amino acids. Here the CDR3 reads CAWSKTGASTDTQYF. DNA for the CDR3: TGTGCCTGGAGTAAAACAGGGGCTAGCACAGATACGCAGTATTTT.

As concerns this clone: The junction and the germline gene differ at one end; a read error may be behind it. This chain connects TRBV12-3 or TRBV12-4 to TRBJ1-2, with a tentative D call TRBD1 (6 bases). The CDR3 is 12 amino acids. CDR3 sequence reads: CASSLPRGGGVF. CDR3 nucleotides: TGTGCCAGCAGTTTACCGCGGGGGGGCGGGGTCTTC.

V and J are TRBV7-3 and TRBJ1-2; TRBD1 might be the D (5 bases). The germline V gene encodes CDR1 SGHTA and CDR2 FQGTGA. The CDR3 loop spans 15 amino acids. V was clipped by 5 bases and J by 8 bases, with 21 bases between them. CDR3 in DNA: TGTGCCAGCAGCGTAGGCGGAGCGGGATCAGGGGGCTACACCTTC. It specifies CASSVGGAGSGGYTF. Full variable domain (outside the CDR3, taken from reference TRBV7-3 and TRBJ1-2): GAGVSQTPSNKVTEKGKYVELRCDPISGHTALYWYRQSLGQGPEFLIYFQGTGAADDSGLPNDRFFAVRPEGSVSTLKIQRTERGDSAVYLCASSVGGAGSGGYTFGSGTRLTVV.

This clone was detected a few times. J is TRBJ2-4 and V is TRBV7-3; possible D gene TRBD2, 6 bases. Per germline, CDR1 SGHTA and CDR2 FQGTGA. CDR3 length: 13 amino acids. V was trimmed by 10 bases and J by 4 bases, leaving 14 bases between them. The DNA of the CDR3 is TGTGCCACCTCGGGGGACCCGAAAAACATTCAGTACTTC. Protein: CATSGDPKNIQYF.

CDR3: CASRLETRVINSPLHF. CDR3 sequence (DNA): TGTGCAAGTCGCTTAGAAACCAGGGTCATTAATTCACCCCTCCACTTT. The V gene is TRBV12-2, the J gene TRBJ1-6; TRBD1 reflects the table's D call only, with no check against the DNA. TRBV12-2 is recorded as a pseudogene. CDR3 length: 16 amino acids.

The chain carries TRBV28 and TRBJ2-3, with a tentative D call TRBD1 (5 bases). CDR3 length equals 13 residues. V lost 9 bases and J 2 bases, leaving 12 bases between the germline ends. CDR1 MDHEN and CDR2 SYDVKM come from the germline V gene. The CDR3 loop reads CASYETDTDTQYF. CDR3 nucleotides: TGTGCCAGTTATGAGACAGACACAGATACGCAGTATTTT.

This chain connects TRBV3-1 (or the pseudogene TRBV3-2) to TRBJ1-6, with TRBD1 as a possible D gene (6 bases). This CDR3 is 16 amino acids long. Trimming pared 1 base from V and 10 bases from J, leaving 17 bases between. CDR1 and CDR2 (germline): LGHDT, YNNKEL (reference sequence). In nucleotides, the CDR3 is TGTGCCAGCAGCCAAGGGGGAGGGTCAAGGGGGTCACCCCTCCACTTT. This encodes CASSQGGGSRGSPLHF.

CDR3 coding DNA: TGTGCCAGCAGCCCCTTGCGGGAGTGGAGCACAGATACGCAGTATTTT. This translates into CASSPLREWSTDTQYF. The gene calls are TRBV7-9 and TRBJ2-3; 7 positions agree with TRBD2. The CDR3 sequence is 16 residues long. Germline lookup yields CDR1 SEHNR and CDR2 FQNEAQ (reference sequence). V was clipped by 5 bases and J by 0 bases; unmatched bases: 8.

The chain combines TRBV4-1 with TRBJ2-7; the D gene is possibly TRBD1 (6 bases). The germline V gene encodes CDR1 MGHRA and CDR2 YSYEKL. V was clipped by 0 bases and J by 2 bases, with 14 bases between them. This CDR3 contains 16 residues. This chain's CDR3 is CASSQDPRQDTYEQYF. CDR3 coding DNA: TGCGCCAGCAGCCAAGACCCCAGACAGGACACCTACGAGCAGTACTTC.

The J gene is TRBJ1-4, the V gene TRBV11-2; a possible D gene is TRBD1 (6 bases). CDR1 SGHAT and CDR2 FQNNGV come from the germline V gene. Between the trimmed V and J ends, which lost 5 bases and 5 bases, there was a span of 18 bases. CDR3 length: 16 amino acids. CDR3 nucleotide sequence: TGTGCCAGCAGCAAGCTTCGGAGGGGGGGGAATGAAAAACTGTTTTTT. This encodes CASSKLRRGGNEKLFF.

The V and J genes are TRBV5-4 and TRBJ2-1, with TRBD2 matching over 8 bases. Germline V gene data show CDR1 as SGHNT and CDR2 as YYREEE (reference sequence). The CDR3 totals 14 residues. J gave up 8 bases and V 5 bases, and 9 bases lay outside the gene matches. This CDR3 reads CASRFSGGAYEQFF. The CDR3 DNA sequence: TGTGCCAGCAGGTTCTCCGGGGGGGCGTATGAGCAGTTCTTC.

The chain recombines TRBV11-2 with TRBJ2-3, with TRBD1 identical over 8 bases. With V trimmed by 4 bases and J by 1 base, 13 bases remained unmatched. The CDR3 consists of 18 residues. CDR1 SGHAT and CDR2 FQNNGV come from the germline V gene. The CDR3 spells CASSSYPGQGYRTDTQYF. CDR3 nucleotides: TGTGCCAGCAGCTCATATCCCGGACAGGGTTACCGCACAGATACGCAGTATTTT.

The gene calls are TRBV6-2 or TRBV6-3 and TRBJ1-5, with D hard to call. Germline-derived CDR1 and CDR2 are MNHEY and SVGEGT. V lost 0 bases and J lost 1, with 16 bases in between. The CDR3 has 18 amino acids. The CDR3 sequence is CASSYSKEEGGSNQPQHF. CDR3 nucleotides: TGTGCCAGCAGTTACTCAAAGGAAGAAGGAGGGAGCAATCAGCCCCAGCATTTT.

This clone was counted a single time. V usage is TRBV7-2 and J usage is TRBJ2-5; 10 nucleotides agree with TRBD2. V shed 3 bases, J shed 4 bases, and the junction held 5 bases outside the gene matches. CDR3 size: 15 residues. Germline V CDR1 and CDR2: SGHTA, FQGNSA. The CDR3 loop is CASSLLAGVPETQYF. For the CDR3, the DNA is TGTGCCAGCAGCTTGCTAGCGGGAGTCCCAGAGACCCAGTACTTC.